These 19 T cell receptor beta chains came from one sample sequenced in a study of T cells in Graves' hyperthyroidism and ophthalmopathy. RNA transcripts served as the template for amplifying TCR beta CDR3 regions. The TCR CDR3 first-round RT-PCR relied on the HTBI primer set. TCRdb re-derived calls from the multiplex PCR reads in MiXCR, one entry per CDR3 protein. The data hold 600,000 to 850,000 distinct CDR3 sequences, with over 15% observed a single time. Input material: blood. Receptor source: a woman in her forties or fifties with Graves' hyperthyroidism that later progressed to Graves' ophthalmopathy.

This chain links TRBV6-1 with TRBJ1-1; D uncertain. The CDR3 covers 16 residues. Trimming removed 5 bases from V and 0 bases from J, with 16 bases in between. Germline V gene lookup returns CDR1 MNHNS and CDR2 SASEGT. CDR3 residues: CASSWSALWMNTEAFF. DNA for the CDR3: TGTGCCAGCAGTTGGTCTGCACTGTGGATGAACACTGAAGCTTTCTTT.

In regard to this clonotype: At one boundary the junction diverges from the germline segment, which might be a read error. The J gene is TRBJ2-6, the V gene TRBV12-3 or TRBV12-4; TRBD1 might be the D (6 bases). The CDR3 covers 18 residues. CDR3 nucleotide sequence: TGTGCCAACAGTACACGACAGGTTCTTTCCTCTGGGGCCAACGTCCTGACTTTC. Protein sequence: CANSTRQVLSSGANVLTF.

This clonotype was found many times. This CDR3 reads CASSLSLDREETQYF. The CDR3 DNA follows: TGTGCCAGCAGTTTATCGCTGGACAGGGAAGAGACCCAGTACTTC. The rearrangement uses TRBV27 and TRBJ2-5; 8 nucleotides agree with TRBD1. The V segment lost 0 bases and the J segment 3 bases; nucleotides outside the gene matches: 3. The CDR3 consists of 15 residues. The V gene's germline CDR1 is MNHEY and CDR2 SMNVEV (reference sequence).

This clonotype was counted ten times or more. The rearrangement links TRBV5-5 to TRBJ1-1; D gene ambiguous. CDR1 and CDR2 from the germline V gene are SGHKS and YYEKEE (reference sequence). The CDR3 runs 15 residues. The V end was cut by 1 base, the J end by 5 bases, with 15 bases between. Here the CDR3 reads CASSLNLPGITEAFF. As DNA, the CDR3 is TGTGCCAGCAGCTTGAACCTCCCGGGGATTACTGAAGCTTTCTTT. Full variable domain (rest looked up from reference TRBV5-5 and TRBJ1-1): DAGVTQSPTHLIKTRGQQVTLRCSPISGHKSVSWYQQVLGQGPQFIFQYYEKEERGRGNFPDRFSARQFPNYSSELNVNALLLGDSALYLCASSLNLPGITEAFFGQGTRLTVV.

The V call is TRBV2, the J call TRBJ1-6; possibly TRBD1 for D (5 bases). The length of the CDR3 is 14 residues. Looked up from germline, CDR1 is SNHLY and CDR2 is FYNNEI. V was cut by 7 bases and J by 7 bases, with 14 bases left in between. Written as DNA, the CDR3 is TGTGCCAGCAAATCCGCGCAGGGAAATTCACCCCTCCACTTT. Translated: CASKSAQGNSPLHF.

Only a few counts were recorded for this clonotype. The chain has TRBV20-1 and TRBJ2-2; no reliable D call. Trimming left V 3 bases short and J 2 bases short, with 13 bases between. The CDR3 has 15 amino acids. Germline CDR1 reads DFQATT; CDR2 reads SNEGSKA (reference sequence). The CDR3 DNA reads as TGCAGTGCTAGCGCCAGGCGTGGAAACACCGGGGAGCTGTTTTTT. Encoded protein: CSASARRGNTGELFF.

For this clonotype: This may be a read error, as it is one base from a much larger clone. The chain uses TRBV5-4 and TRBJ2-1; 14 bases are a match to TRBD2. CDR1 and CDR2 (germline): SGHNT, YYREEE (reference sequence). This CDR3 contains 15 residues. The CDR3 spells CASSSGLAGDNEQLF. The CDR3 bases are TGTGCCAGCAGCTCGGGACTAGCGGGGGACAATGAGCAGCTCTTC.

This clonotype was seen a few times. The junction shows a germline mismatch at one end, possibly a read error. The genes are TRBV30 and TRBJ1-2; D ambiguous. CDR1 and CDR2 (germline): GTSNPN, SVGIG (reference sequence). The CDR3 totals 13 residues. The chain's CDR3 is CTWSVVSNYGYTF. The CDR3, as DNA: TGTACCTGGAGTGTCGTCAGTAACTATGGCTACACCTTC.

The chain has TRBV12-3 or TRBV12-4 and TRBJ2-1; D unresolved. V lost 2 bases to trimming and J lost 3 bases, with 17 bases between them. The CDR3 consists of 17 residues. DNA of the CDR3: TGTGCCAGCAGTTTAAGGTCTGCAGCCAATATCTACAATGAGCAGTTCTTC. This codes for CASSLRSAANIYNEQFF.

The sample holds many counts of this clonotype. The chain uses TRBV20-1 and TRBJ2-5; tentative D call: TRBD1 (6 bases). Trimming took off 0 bases at V and 0 bases at J, with 17 bases between the two ends. CDR3 length equals 17 residues. Germline V CDR1 and CDR2: DFQATT, SNEGSKA (reference sequence). The CDR3 bases are TGCAGTGCTAGAGATCCCTGGACAGACGTTTACCAAGAGACCCAGTACTTC. Protein sequence: CSARDPWTDVYQETQYF.

In regard to this clonotype: Just one base apart from a much larger clone, this may be a read error. This rearrangement joins TRBV7-3 to TRBJ1-3; D is unresolved. The germline gives CDR1 SGHTA, CDR2 FQGTGA. The CDR3 consists of 16 residues. CDR3 loop: CASSPTPPGLGTTIYF. As DNA, the CDR3 is TGTGCCAGCAGCCCCACACCCCCCGGACTTGGAACCACCATATATTTT.

This clonotype occurred many times. CDR3: CSARDSKNTEAFF. Written as DNA, the CDR3 is TGCAGTGCTCGGGACAGCAAGAACACTGAAGCTTTCTTT. V gene TRBV20-1 combines with J gene TRBJ1-1; 7 bases agree with TRBD1. In germline, CDR1 is DFQATT, CDR2 SNEGSKA (reference sequence). This CDR3 has 13 residues. Germline trimming cut 5 bases from V and 1 base from J; bases unmatched to any gene: 4.

The chain carries TRBV12-5 and TRBJ1-5; TRBD1 might be the D (5 bases). The V end lost 2 bases, the J end lost 4 bases, and 15 bases lay between the germline ends. From germline, CDR1 is LGHNT and CDR2 FRNRAP. The CDR3 spans 16 residues. CDR3 bases: TGTGCTAGTGGTTTGTTCCCTATACAGGAGAATCAGCCCCAGCATTTT. The encoded protein is CASGLFPIQENQPQHF.

This clonotype was seen many times. V usage is TRBV12-3 or TRBV12-4 and J usage is TRBJ1-5, with D possibly being TRBD1 (5 bases). The CDR3 covers 14 residues. Trimming stripped 4 bases from V and 7 bases from J, with 14 bases between. CDR3 sequence: CASSWGRGEQPQHF. Here the CDR3 DNA reads TGTGCCAGCAGTTGGGGGAGGGGCGAACAGCCCCAGCATTTT.

This clonotype was seen only a few times. The CDR3 loop is CASSFPTGDNYGYTF. The CDR3 DNA reads TGTGCCAGCAGCTTCCCAACAGGGGACAACTATGGCTACACCTTC. The V gene is TRBV5-6, the J gene TRBJ1-2, with 7 nucleotides matching TRBD1. Germline V lookup: CDR1 SGHDT, CDR2 YYEEEE. The CDR3 runs 15 residues. The trim removed 2 bases at V and 2 bases at J, leaving 6 bases unmatched.

Only a few counts were recorded for this clonotype. This sequence joins TRBV6-4 and TRBJ1-2; unclear D gene. The germline V and J ends were trimmed by 2 bases and 6 bases, with 7 bases remaining between them. The V gene's germline CDR1 is MRHNA and CDR2 SNTAGT. The CDR3 runs to 12 residues. The CDR3 sequence: CASSDETDGYTF. The CDR3 nucleotides are TGTGCCAGCAGTGACGAAACGGATGGCTACACCTTC.

This clonotype was observed a few times. Written as DNA, the CDR3 is TGTGCCAGCAGCCCGCTCGGGACAGGGGGTTTCATGAACACTGAAGCTTTCTTT. Translating gives CASSPLGTGGFMNTEAFF. V usage is TRBV7-9 and J usage is TRBJ1-1; 11 bases map to TRBD1. The CDR3 sequence is 18 residues long. Germline-derived CDR1 and CDR2 are SEHNR and FQNEAQ (reference sequence). V trimming: 5 bases; J trimming: 0 bases; junction bases outside the gene matches: 11.

In regard to this clonotype: A much larger clonotype is one base distant, so this may be a read error. The CDR3 does not end in the conserved phenylalanine or tryptophan, so this is likely a read error. The V call is TRBV20-1, the J call TRBJ2-1; 9 bases agree with TRBD2. CDR1 is DFQATT and CDR2 is SNEGSKA in the germline V gene (reference sequence). The trim removed 1 base at V and 7 bases at J, leaving 14 bases unmatched. The CDR3 loop spans 17 amino acids. The CDR3 DNA follows: TGCAGTGCTAGAGCCCCCTTGGCGGGGGGGCGGGCGAATGAGCAGTTCTTA. The encoded protein is CSARAPLAGGRANEQFL.

This clonotype was recorded a few times. The chain recombines TRBV24-1 with TRBJ1-4, with D maybe TRBD1 (5 bases). Germline V gene data show CDR1 as KGHDR and CDR2 as SFDVKD. The CDR3 sequence is 16 residues long. Deletions cut 4 bases from V and 5 bases from J, with 16 bases between. The CDR3 loop reads CATSDQTGTSNEKLFF. The CDR3 DNA is TGTGCCACCAGTGACCAAACCGGGACCTCAAATGAAAAACTGTTTTTT.